A selection of T cell receptor beta chains follows, all from one sample in a study of blood T cell repertoires in COVID-19. This table comes from immunoSEQ multiplex PCR, and its TCRdb copy is limited to in-frame clones, with some not included. The sample shows fewer than 300,000 clones, 83% of them seen only once. The source material was peripheral blood. The receptors originated from a woman between 45 and 60 years old who had recovered from COVID-19. Each CDR3 is given with its conserved first and last residue. Fields, in order: clone size, D gene, J gene, V gene, CDR3 protein, CDR3 DNA. A D gene is named only where the DNA matches it firmly. Rows may omit the clone size; those that give it use once, few, many or a size class.

NA | NA | TRBJ1-4 | TRBV19 | CASSIYPGRLATNEKLFF | TGTGCCAGTAGTATCTACCCAGGGCGTCTCGCAACTAATGAAAAACTGTTTTTT
few | NA | TRBJ1-1 | TRBV5-1 | CASSLEAGAHTEAFF | TGCGCCAGCAGCTTGGAGGCGGGGGCGCATACTGAAGCTTTCTTT
many | NA | TRBJ2-7 | TRBV28 | CASSSPLGAVSSYEQYF | TGTGCCAGCAGTTCGCCGCTGGGAGCCGTCAGCTCCTACGAGCAGTACTTC
NA | TRBD1 | TRBJ2-7 | TRBV28 | CASSPSTGGFDEQYF | TGTGCCAGCAGTCCCTCCACAGGGGGATTCGACGAGCAGTACTTC
NA | NA | TRBJ1-1 | TRBV28 | CASSPLSRGRYTEAFF | TGTGCCAGCAGTCCCCTTTCCCGGGGAAGGTACACTGAAGCTTTCTTT
NA | TRBD2 | TRBJ2-1 | TRBV7-3 | CASSILAGKNEQFF | TGTGCCAGCAGCATCCTAGCGGGGAAAAATGAGCAGTTCTTC
once | NA | TRBJ2-7 | TRBV12-3/TRBV12-4 | CASSFRGRYEQYF | TGTGCCAGCAGTTTTAGGGGTCGGTACGAGCAGTACTTC
NA | TRBD1 | TRBJ1-1 | TRBV5-1 | CASRGSSVSNTEAFF | TGCGCCTCCAGGGGGAGTTCGGTTTCGAACACTGAAGCTTTCTTT
NA | NA | TRBJ2-3 | TRBV7-9 | CASSLARAGPTLRNTQYF | TGTGCCAGCAGCTTAGCGCGGGCGGGACCCACCTTACGAAATACGCAGTATTTT
NA | NA | TRBJ1-5 | TRBV4-1 | CASSQEGGAGNQPQHF | TGCGCCAGCAGCCAAGAAGGCGGGGCTGGCAATCAGCCCCAGCATTTT
NA | TRBD2 | TRBJ2-7 | TRBV28 | CASSFARGESEQYF | TGTGCCAGCAGTTTCGCCCGGGGGGAGTCCGAGCAGTACTTC
few | TRBD1 | TRBJ1-4 | TRBV6-6 | CASRDRGEDEKLFF | TGTGCCAGCAGAGACAGGGGGGAGGATGAAAAACTGTTTTTT